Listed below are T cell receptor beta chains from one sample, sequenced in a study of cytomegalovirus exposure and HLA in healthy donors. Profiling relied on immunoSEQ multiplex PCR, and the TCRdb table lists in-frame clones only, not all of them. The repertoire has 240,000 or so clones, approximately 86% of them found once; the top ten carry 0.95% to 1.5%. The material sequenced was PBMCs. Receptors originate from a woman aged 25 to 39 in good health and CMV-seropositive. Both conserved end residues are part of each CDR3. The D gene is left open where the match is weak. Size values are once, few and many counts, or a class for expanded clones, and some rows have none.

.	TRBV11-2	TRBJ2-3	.	TGTGCCAGCAGCTTAGAGTTCCAACTGCCGGATACGCAGTATTTT	CASSLEFQLPDTQYF
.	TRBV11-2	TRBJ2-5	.	TGTGCCAGCAGCCCACCAGGGGCGACCCAGTACTTC	CASSPPGATQYF
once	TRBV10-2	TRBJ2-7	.	TGCGCCAGCAAAGACCCAGGGACTGGAAGCTACGAGCAGTACTTC	CASKDPGTGSYEQYF
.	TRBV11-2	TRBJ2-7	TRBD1	TGTGCCAGCAGCTTAGAAGTGGGCAGGGGGTACGCCTACGAGCAGTACTTC	CASSLEVGRGYAYEQYF
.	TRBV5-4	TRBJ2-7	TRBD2	TGTGCCAGCAGCTTGAGCCTAGCGGCCGAGCAGTACTTC	CASSLSLAAEQYF
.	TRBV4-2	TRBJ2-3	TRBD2	TGTGCCAGCAGCCACCCCGGGACTAGCGGGGGATACACAGATACGCAGTATTTT	CASSHPGTSGGYTDTQYF
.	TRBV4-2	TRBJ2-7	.	TGTGCCAGCAGCCAACCCCCACGTCAGGGTTCCAACGAGCAGTACTTC	CASSQPPRQGSNEQYF
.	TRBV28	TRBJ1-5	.	TGTGCCAGCAGTTTAGGGGCGGGGGCAAATAGCAATCAGCCCCAGCATTTT	CASSLGAGANSNQPQHF
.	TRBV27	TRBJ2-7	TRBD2	TGTGCCAGCAGTGGGACTAGCGGGAGCTCCTACGAGCAGTACTTC	CASSGTSGSSYEQYF
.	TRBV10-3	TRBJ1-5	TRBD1	TGTGCCATCAGTGACGGGACAGCCAACAATCAGCCCCAGCATTTT	CAISDGTANNQPQHF
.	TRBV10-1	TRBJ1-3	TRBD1	TGCGCCAGCAGTGCCAACGCCGGGACAGGGGGCCTCGGAAACACCATATATTTT	CASSANAGTGGLGNTIYF
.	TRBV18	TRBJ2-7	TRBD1	TGTGCCAGCTCACCACGGACAGGGCGGACTATGGCGTACGAGCAGTACTTC	CASSPRTGRTMAYEQYF
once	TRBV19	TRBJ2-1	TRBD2	TGTGCCAGTAGCCTTAGACTAGCCGCAGAACCCTACTCAGGATACAATGAGCAGTTCTTC	CASSLRLAAEPYSGYNEQFF
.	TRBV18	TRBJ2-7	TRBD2	TGTGCCAGCTCACCAGCGACTAGCGGCGGCGAGCAGTACTTC	CASSPATSGGEQYF
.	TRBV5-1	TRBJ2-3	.	TGCGCCAGCAGCCGAGAGGGCCGGGGCACAGATACGCAGTATTTT	CASSREGRGTDTQYF